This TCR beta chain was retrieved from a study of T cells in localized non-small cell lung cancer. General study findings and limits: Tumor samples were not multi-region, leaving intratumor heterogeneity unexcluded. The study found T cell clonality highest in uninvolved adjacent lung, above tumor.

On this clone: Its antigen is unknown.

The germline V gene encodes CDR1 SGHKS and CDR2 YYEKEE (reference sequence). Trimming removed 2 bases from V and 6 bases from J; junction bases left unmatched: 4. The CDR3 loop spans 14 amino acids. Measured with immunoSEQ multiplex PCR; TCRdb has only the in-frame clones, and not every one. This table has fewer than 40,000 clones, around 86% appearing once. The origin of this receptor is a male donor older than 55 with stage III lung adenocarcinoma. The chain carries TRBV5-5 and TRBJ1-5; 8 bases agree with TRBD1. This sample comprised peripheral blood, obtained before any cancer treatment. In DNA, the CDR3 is TGTGCCAGCAGCTTTACAGGGGGTGCTCAGCCCCAGCATTTT. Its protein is CASSFTGGAQPQHF. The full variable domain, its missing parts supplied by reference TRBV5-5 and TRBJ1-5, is DAGVTQSPTHLIKTRGQQVTLRCSPISGHKSVSWYQQVLGQGPQFIFQYYEKEERGRGNFPDRFSARQFPNYSSELNVNALLLGDSALYLCASSFTGGAQPQHFGDGTRLSIL.